These T cell receptor beta chains were read from a single sample in a study of blood T cell repertoires in COVID-19. Only in-frame clones appear in the TCRdb table, and some are missing; sequencing was by immunoSEQ multiplex PCR. The sample shows 120,000 or so clones, around 81% of them seen only once. Sequenced material: peripheral blood. The receptors stem from a man between 25 and 39 years old with COVID-19, enrolled during active disease. Each CDR3 is given with its conserved first and last residue. A D gene is named only where the DNA matches it firmly. For some rows the clone size is stated as once, few or many, or as a class when expanded; others skip it.

J: TRBJ2-5; size: -; D: TRBD2; V: TRBV7-2; CDR3: CASSLVLAGNRKTQYF; DNA: TGTGCCAGCAGCTTAGTACTAGCGGGGAATCGGAAGACCCAGTACTTC
J: TRBJ2-4; size: -; D: TRBD1; V: TRBV19; CDR3: CASSAGQGVAKNIQYF; DNA: TGTGCCAGTAGTGCCGGACAGGGGGTAGCCAAAAACATTCAGTACTTC
J: TRBJ1-3; size: -; D: -; V: TRBV28; CDR3: CASTLLSSGNTIYF; DNA: TGTGCCAGCACTCTGCTGAGCTCTGGAAACACCATATATTTT
J: TRBJ1-4; size: once; D: -; V: TRBV19; CDR3: CASSTGIKTGREEKLFF; DNA: TGTGCCAGTAGTACAGGGATAAAAACAGGGAGGGAAGAAAAACTGTTTTTT
J: TRBJ2-7; size: -; D: TRBD1; V: TRBV15; CDR3: CATSREGGAFEQYF; DNA: TGTGCCACCAGCAGAGAAGGGGGCGCATTCGAGCAGTACTTC
J: TRBJ1-6; size: -; D: TRBD1; V: TRBV27; CDR3: CASSRRDRERGPLHF; DNA: TGTGCCAGCAGCCGCCGGGACAGGGAGAGGGGACCCCTCCACTTT
J: TRBJ2-5; size: -; D: TRBD2; V: TRBV11-1; CDR3: CASSPGTSGPQETQYF; DNA: TGTGCCAGCAGCCCCGGGACTAGCGGTCCTCAAGAGACCCAGTACTTC
J: TRBJ1-2; size: once; D: -; V: TRBV3-1/TRBV3-2; CDR3: CASSHNQRTKRAYGYTF; DNA: TGTGCCAGCAGCCACAACCAGAGGACAAAGCGGGCCTATGGCTACACCTTC
J: TRBJ2-3; size: -; D: -; V: TRBV6-2/TRBV6-3; CDR3: CASSWATDTQYF; DNA: TGTGCCAGCAGTTGGGCCACAGATACGCAGTATTTT
J: TRBJ2-1; size: -; D: -; V: TRBV5-4; CDR3: CASSDGQGEFF; DNA: TGTGCCAGCAGCGACGGACAAGGCGAGTTCTTC
J: TRBJ1-6; size: many; D: TRBD1; V: TRBV27; CDR3: CASSLQGASPLHF; DNA: TGTGCCAGCAGTTTACAGGGGGCTTCACCCCTCCACTTT
J: TRBJ1-3; size: -; D: -; V: TRBV29-1; CDR3: CSARSGSGNTIYF; DNA: TGCAGCGCCCGGTCGGGTTCTGGAAACACCATATATTTT
J: TRBJ1-6; size: few; D: TRBD1; V: TRBV19; CDR3: CASSGTANSPLHF; DNA: TGTGCCAGCTCCGGGACAGCTAATTCACCCCTCCACTTT
J: TRBJ1-5; size: -; D: -; V: TRBV4-1; CDR3: CASSQVGAIDQPQHF; DNA: TGCGCCAGCAGCCAAGTTGGGGCGATCGATCAGCCCCAGCATTTT
J: TRBJ2-3; size: -; D: TRBD2; V: TRBV7-9; CDR3: CASSLGLAVSSTDTQYF; DNA: TGTGCCAGCAGCTTAGGACTAGCGGTGTCTAGCACAGATACGCAGTATTTT
J: TRBJ1-1; size: -; D: -; V: TRBV18; CDR3: CASSPPAGRDTEAFF; DNA: TGTGCCAGCTCACCACCGGCGGGGAGGGACACTGAAGCTTTCTTT
J: TRBJ1-3; size: -; D: -; V: TRBV5-1; CDR3: CASSLGLGNTIYF; DNA: TGCGCCAGCAGCTTGGGACTAGGAAACACCATATATTTT
J: TRBJ1-2; size: -; D: -; V: TRBV6-5; CDR3: CASSFHQSTGGYTF; DNA: TGTGCCAGCAGTTTCCACCAATCGACAGGTGGCTACACCTTC
J: TRBJ1-4; size: -; D: -; V: TRBV4-2; CDR3: CASSPRAITQGRVTNEKLFF; DNA: TGTGCCAGCAGCCCCCGAGCGATAACTCAGGGGAGGGTAACTAATGAAAAACTGTTTTTT
J: TRBJ2-2; size: few; D: -; V: TRBV6-5; CDR3: CASSYYSSHTGELFF; DNA: TGTGCCAGCAGCTATTACTCGAGCCACACCGGGGAGCTGTTTTTT
J: TRBJ2-7; size: -; D: -; V: TRBV6-6; CDR3: CASSYRRDSYEQYF; DNA: TGTGCCAGCAGTTACAGGCGGGACTCCTACGAGCAGTACTTC
J: TRBJ1-4; size: -; D: TRBD1; V: TRBV19; CDR3: CASSIYPGQGREKLFF; DNA: TGTGCCAGTAGTATATACCCCGGACAGGGGAGGGAAAAACTGTTTTTT
J: TRBJ2-7; size: few; D: -; V: TRBV5-1; CDR3: CASSLVGAGEQYF; DNA: TGCGCCAGCAGCCTTGTTGGGGCGGGGGAGCAGTACTTC
J: TRBJ1-6; size: few; D: -; V: TRBV7-8; CDR3: CASSPRTASSYNSPLHF; DNA: TGTGCCAGCAGCCCGAGGACAGCTAGCTCCTATAATTCACCCCTCCACTTT
J: TRBJ2-1; size: -; D: TRBD2; V: TRBV5-1; CDR3: CASSLGSSGKSSYNEQFF; DNA: TGCGCCAGCAGCTTGGGGTCTAGCGGGAAGAGCTCCTACAATGAGCAGTTCTTC
J: TRBJ2-7; size: -; D: -; V: TRBV5-6; CDR3: CASSHWRVYEQYF; DNA: TGTGCCAGCAGTCACTGGAGAGTCTACGAGCAGTACTTC
J: TRBJ2-5; size: -; D: TRBD2; V: TRBV4-1; CDR3: CASSQGLLAGGTQYF; DNA: TGCGCCAGCAGCCAAGGACTTCTAGCGGGAGGGACCCAGTACTTC
J: TRBJ1-2; size: -; D: TRBD1; V: TRBV7-2; CDR3: CASSLPGQNYGYTF; DNA: TGTGCCAGCAGCTTACCGGGACAGAACTATGGCTACACCTTC
J: TRBJ2-7; size: -; D: -; V: TRBV5-5; CDR3: CASSLVRGSYEQYF; DNA: TGTGCCAGCAGCTTGGTTAGGGGTTCCTACGAGCAGTACTTC
J: TRBJ2-2; size: -; D: -; V: TRBV11-2; CDR3: CASSFGQSNTGELFF; DNA: TGTGCCAGCAGCTTTGGGCAGTCGAACACCGGGGAGCTGTTTTTT
J: TRBJ1-1; size: -; D: -; V: TRBV7-9; CDR3: CASSLPQNTEAFF; DNA: TGTGCCAGCAGCTTACCACAGAACACTGAAGCTTTCTTT
J: TRBJ2-1; size: -; D: -; V: TRBV28; CDR3: CASSPPVRGDEQFF; DNA: TGTGCCAGCAGTCCCCCTGTGCGGGGAGATGAGCAGTTCTTC
J: TRBJ1-2; size: -; D: -; V: TRBV9; CDR3: CASSVDRVANYGYTF; DNA: TGTGCCAGCAGCGTAGACAGGGTAGCTAACTATGGCTACACCTTC
J: TRBJ1-1; size: once; D: TRBD1; V: TRBV27; CDR3: CASSLLETGLAEAFF; DNA: TGTGCCAGCAGTTTACTGGAGACAGGGCTAGCCGAAGCTTTCTTT
J: TRBJ1-6; size: -; D: TRBD1; V: TRBV30; CDR3: CAWSEEQGNSPLHF; DNA: TGTGCCTGGAGTGAGGAACAGGGGAATTCACCCCTCCACTTT
J: TRBJ1-2; size: -; D: -; V: TRBV5-1; CDR3: CASSLRLQPLFNGYTF; DNA: TGCGCCAGCAGCTTAAGGTTACAGCCGCTTTTTAATGGCTACACCTTC
J: TRBJ1-1; size: -; D: -; V: TRBV10-1; CDR3: CASSEFRGAVTEAFF; DNA: TGCGCCAGCAGTGAGTTTCGGGGGGCAGTAACTGAAGCTTTCTTT
J: TRBJ1-6; size: -; D: -; V: TRBV6-5; CDR3: CASSYSARQENSPLHF; DNA: TGTGCCAGCAGCTACTCGGCCCGACAGGAGAATTCACCCCTCCACTTT
J: TRBJ2-3; size: -; D: TRBD1; V: TRBV19; CDR3: CASRDSWTDTQYF; DNA: TGTGCCAGTCGGGACAGTTGGACAGATACGCAGTATTTT